Listed below are T cell receptor beta chains from one sample, sequenced in a study of spatial heterogeneity in lung cancer. TCRdb re-called the 5' RACE reads through MiXCR, storing one row per CDR3 protein. The data contain 1,500 to 2,500 distinct CDR3 sequences, about 8% of them singletons. The material sequenced was lung tumor tissue, taken at surgery. The receptors originated from a male donor with early-stage non-small cell lung cancer. CDR3s include the opening cysteine and the closing phenylalanine or tryptophan. The order of the fields is V gene, D gene, clone size, J gene, CDR3 length, CDR3 DNA, CDR3 protein. The D gene is left open where the match is weak. Clone size is given for some rows only: seen once, a few or many times, or a class if the clone is expanded.

v_call: TRBV7-6
d_call: TRBD2
clone_size: -
j_call: TRBJ2-7
cdr3_length: 14
cdr3_nt: TGTGCCAGCAGCTCGACACTGGGGGGGAACGAGCAGTACTTC
cdr3_aa: CASSSTLGGNEQYF

v_call: TRBV11-1
d_call: -
clone_size: medium-sized
j_call: TRBJ2-2
cdr3_length: 16
cdr3_nt: TGTGCCAGCAGCCCCTTTGGGCAGCCGGGCACCGGGGAGCTGTTTTTT
cdr3_aa: CASSPFGQPGTGELFF

v_call: TRBV4-1
d_call: TRBD1
clone_size: large
j_call: TRBJ2-5
cdr3_length: 14
cdr3_nt: TGCGCCAGCAGCCAAGCGGACAGGGGGAAGACCCAGTACTTC
cdr3_aa: CASSQADRGKTQYF

v_call: TRBV14
d_call: -
clone_size: medium-sized
j_call: TRBJ2-6
cdr3_length: 16
cdr3_nt: TGTGCCAGCAGCTTCACGGGGGTCCCTGGGGCCAACGTCCTGACTTTC
cdr3_aa: CASSFTGVPGANVLTF

v_call: TRBV5-1
d_call: TRBD1
clone_size: medium-sized
j_call: TRBJ1-6
cdr3_length: 18
cdr3_nt: TGCGCCAGCAGCATGTTAAACTCACCGGGACAGGCCAATTCACCCCTCCACTTT
cdr3_aa: CASSMLNSPGQANSPLHF

v_call: TRBV6-2/TRBV6-3
d_call: -
clone_size: medium-sized
j_call: TRBJ1-5
cdr3_length: 13
cdr3_nt: TGTGCCAGCAGTTACTCTAGGCATCAGCCCCAGCATTTT
cdr3_aa: CASSYSRHQPQHF

v_call: TRBV9
d_call: TRBD2
clone_size: medium-sized
j_call: TRBJ2-1
cdr3_length: 15
cdr3_nt: TGTGCCAGCAGCGTAGAAGCGGGAGGGACCAATGAGCAGTTCTTC
cdr3_aa: CASSVEAGGTNEQFF

v_call: TRBV10-3
d_call: -
clone_size: many
j_call: TRBJ2-7
cdr3_length: 13
cdr3_nt: TGTGCCATCAGTGCGGGGGCAGGATATGAGCAGTACTTC
cdr3_aa: CAISAGAGYEQYF

v_call: TRBV20-1
d_call: -
clone_size: medium-sized
j_call: TRBJ1-6
cdr3_length: 16
cdr3_nt: TGCAGTGCTAGAGCGGGGGAGCGGTCCTATAATTCACCCCTCCACTTT
cdr3_aa: CSARAGERSYNSPLHF

v_call: TRBV4-2
d_call: -
clone_size: medium-sized
j_call: TRBJ2-2
cdr3_length: 15
cdr3_nt: TGTGCCAGCAGCCAAGGGACAGCAAACACCGGGGAGCTGTTTTTT
cdr3_aa: CASSQGTANTGELFF

v_call: TRBV20-1
d_call: -
clone_size: -
j_call: TRBJ1-5
cdr3_length: 13
cdr3_nt: TGCAGTGCCAGGGGTAGGAATACCCAGCCCCAGCATTTT
cdr3_aa: CSARGRNTQPQHF

v_call: TRBV2
d_call: -
clone_size: medium-sized
j_call: TRBJ1-5
cdr3_length: 15
cdr3_nt: TGTGCCAGCAGAGGGGACTCCAGCGTCAGGCAGCCCCAGCATTTT
cdr3_aa: CASRGDSSVRQPQHF

v_call: TRBV27
d_call: -
clone_size: -
j_call: TRBJ1-6
cdr3_length: 18
cdr3_nt: TGTGCCAGCACCTCCCCGAGCAGGGGCAGCTCCTATAATTCACCCCTCCACTTT
cdr3_aa: CASTSPSRGSSYNSPLHF

v_call: TRBV7-3
d_call: -
clone_size: medium-sized
j_call: TRBJ2-1
cdr3_length: 15
cdr3_nt: TGTGCCAGCAGCCTCCGGGACACCACCCCAAATGAGCAGTTCTTC
cdr3_aa: CASSLRDTTPNEQFF

v_call: TRBV28
d_call: -
clone_size: medium-sized
j_call: TRBJ2-7
cdr3_length: 12
cdr3_nt: TGTGCCAGCAGTTTAGGATCCTACGAGCAGTACTTC
cdr3_aa: CASSLGSYEQYF

v_call: TRBV20-1
d_call: -
clone_size: -
j_call: TRBJ1-1
cdr3_length: 12
cdr3_nt: TGCAGTGCTAGCCCAGGGAGGACTGAAGCTTTCTTT
cdr3_aa: CSASPGRTEAFF

v_call: TRBV10-3
d_call: -
clone_size: large
j_call: TRBJ1-2
cdr3_length: 13
cdr3_nt: TGTGCCATCAGTGAAGACCGCATCTATGGCTACACCTTC
cdr3_aa: CAISEDRIYGYTF

v_call: TRBV6-6
d_call: -
clone_size: -
j_call: TRBJ1-3
cdr3_length: 15
cdr3_nt: TGTGCCAGCAGTTCCTACACCCTCTCTGGAAACACCATATATTTT
cdr3_aa: CASSSYTLSGNTIYF

v_call: TRBV7-9
d_call: -
clone_size: medium-sized
j_call: TRBJ1-1
cdr3_length: 15
cdr3_nt: TGTGCCAGCAGCTTAGTGGTGTCAGGGAACACTGAAGCTTTCTTT
cdr3_aa: CASSLVVSGNTEAFF

v_call: TRBV2
d_call: -
clone_size: medium-sized
j_call: TRBJ2-3
cdr3_length: 13
cdr3_nt: TGTGCCAGCAGTACAGGGTTGGGAGATACGCAGTATTTT
cdr3_aa: CASSTGLGDTQYF

v_call: TRBV7-3
d_call: TRBD2
clone_size: medium-sized
j_call: TRBJ2-1
cdr3_length: 15
cdr3_nt: TGTGCCAGCAGCTTCAGCGGGAGCTCCTACAATGAGCAGTTCTTC
cdr3_aa: CASSFSGSSYNEQFF

v_call: TRBV30
d_call: -
clone_size: medium-sized
j_call: TRBJ2-7
cdr3_length: 12
cdr3_nt: TGTGCCTGGAGTTTTATAGACCAGTACCGGTACTTC
cdr3_aa: CAWSFIDQYRYF

v_call: TRBV12-3/TRBV12-4
d_call: -
clone_size: -
j_call: TRBJ2-1
cdr3_length: 12
cdr3_nt: TGTGCCAGCAGTTTTTTATCCGGTGAGCAGTTCTTC
cdr3_aa: CASSFLSGEQFF

v_call: TRBV7-9
d_call: -
clone_size: once
j_call: TRBJ1-3
cdr3_length: 14
cdr3_nt: TGTGCCAGCAGCTCCAGGGCAGGGCATAGCACCATATATTTT
cdr3_aa: CASSSRAGHSTIYF

v_call: TRBV7-9
d_call: -
clone_size: -
j_call: TRBJ2-2
cdr3_length: 12
cdr3_nt: TGTGCCAGCAGCGAGTGGACCGGGGAGCTGTTTTTT
cdr3_aa: CASSEWTGELFF

v_call: TRBV7-2
d_call: -
clone_size: large
j_call: TRBJ1-1
cdr3_length: 14
cdr3_nt: TGTGCCAGCAGCTGGAGGCAGGTTAACACTGAAGCTTTCTTT
cdr3_aa: CASSWRQVNTEAFF

v_call: TRBV2
d_call: TRBD1
clone_size: large
j_call: TRBJ2-1
cdr3_length: 12
cdr3_nt: TGTGCCAGTTCCAGGGGGAGCAATGAGCAGTTCTTC
cdr3_aa: CASSRGSNEQFF

v_call: TRBV10-3
d_call: TRBD1
clone_size: medium-sized
j_call: TRBJ1-1
cdr3_length: 12
cdr3_nt: TGTGCCATCAGTGACAGGGGGACTGAAGCTTTCTTT
cdr3_aa: CAISDRGTEAFF

v_call: TRBV20-1
d_call: -
clone_size: medium-sized
j_call: TRBJ2-6
cdr3_length: 14
cdr3_nt: TGCAGTGCCGGCCTAGTCGGGTCGGGCAACGTCCTGACTTTC
cdr3_aa: CSAGLVGSGNVLTF

v_call: TRBV11-2
d_call: -
clone_size: medium-sized
j_call: TRBJ1-2
cdr3_length: 11
cdr3_nt: TGTGCCAGCAGCTTACGGGAGGGCTACACCTTC
cdr3_aa: CASSLREGYTF

v_call: TRBV7-9
d_call: -
clone_size: medium-sized
j_call: TRBJ2-1
cdr3_length: 14
cdr3_nt: TGTGCCAGCAGCTTAGGGGGCTCCTACAATGAGCAGTTCTTC
cdr3_aa: CASSLGGSYNEQFF

v_call: TRBV7-9
d_call: -
clone_size: medium-sized
j_call: TRBJ2-5
cdr3_length: 13
cdr3_nt: TGTGCCAGCAGTACCTGGCTTCAAGAGACCCAGTACTTC
cdr3_aa: CASSTWLQETQYF

v_call: TRBV7-2
d_call: -
clone_size: large
j_call: TRBJ1-2
cdr3_length: 13
cdr3_nt: TGTGCCAGCAGCTTAAGCGTGGACTATGGCTACACCTTC
cdr3_aa: CASSLSVDYGYTF

v_call: TRBV4-1
d_call: -
clone_size: -
j_call: TRBJ2-5
cdr3_length: 14
cdr3_nt: TGCGCCAGCAGCTCTCCGGGACTCGGAGAGACCCAGTACTTC
cdr3_aa: CASSSPGLGETQYF

v_call: TRBV18
d_call: -
clone_size: -
j_call: TRBJ1-1
cdr3_length: 14
cdr3_nt: TGTGCCAGCTCACCACCAAGGGTGGGGACTGAAGCTTTCTTT
cdr3_aa: CASSPPRVGTEAFF

v_call: TRBV18
d_call: TRBD1
clone_size: few
j_call: TRBJ1-6
cdr3_length: 14
cdr3_nt: TGTGCCAGCTCACCTGGGACAGAAAATTCACCCCTCCACTTT
cdr3_aa: CASSPGTENSPLHF

v_call: TRBV28
d_call: -
clone_size: many
j_call: TRBJ1-5
cdr3_length: 14
cdr3_nt: TGTGCCAGCAGTTTGTCAGGGAGCAATCAGCCCCAGCATTTT
cdr3_aa: CASSLSGSNQPQHF

v_call: TRBV6-1
d_call: -
clone_size: -
j_call: TRBJ1-6
cdr3_length: 20
cdr3_nt: TGTGCCAGCAGTGAAGCGCGTCCAGCCCCCTCTCGCCTATATAATTCACCCCTCCACTTT
cdr3_aa: CASSEARPAPSRLYNSPLHF

v_call: TRBV7-9
d_call: -
clone_size: medium-sized
j_call: TRBJ2-1
cdr3_length: 11
cdr3_nt: TGTGCCAGCAGCTTAGCGGACGAGCAGTTCTTC
cdr3_aa: CASSLADEQFF